The 29 T cell receptor beta chains given below trace back to one sample, sequenced in a study of shared clonotypes between healthy human individuals. Sequencing used immunoSEQ multiplex PCR; TCRdb keeps in-frame clones, though not all of them. The sample records a few million clones, 85% to 95% being singletons. Sequencing was done on a sample of naive CD4+ T cells sorted from blood. The subset denotes: CD45RA+ positively selected. These receptors were collected from a man aged 18 to 29 in good health.

The rearrangement links TRBV30 to TRBJ1-2; D ambiguous. Trimming shortened V by 5 bases and J by 6 bases, and 22 bases separated the two germline ends. CDR1 GTSNPN and CDR2 SVGIG come from the germline V gene (reference sequence). CDR3 length: 15 amino acids. CDR3 sequence: CAWVKDGKGPHGYTF. CDR3 bases: TGTGCCTGGGTGAAGGACGGGAAAGGACCACATGGCTACACCTTC.

Note on this clone: At the DNA level, this CDR3 is encoded by other sequences in the same sample as well. J is TRBJ1-4 and V is TRBV2; 8 bases agree with TRBD1. The CDR3 consists of 14 residues. V trimming: 5 bases; J trimming: 7 bases; junction bases outside the gene matches: 6. CDR1 is SNHLY, CDR2 FYNNEI, per germline. The CDR3 protein is CASSSQGAGEKLFF. In nucleotides, the CDR3 is TGTGCCAGCAGTTCTCAGGGGGCAGGTGAAAAACTGTTTTTT. Looking up the rest from reference TRBV2 and TRBJ1-4 gives the full variable domain: EPEVTQTPSHQVTQMGQEVILRCVPISNHLYFYWYRQILGQKVEFLVSFYNNEISEKSEIFDDQFSVERPDGSNFTLKIRSTKLEDSAMYFCASSSQGAGEKLFFGSGTQLSVL.

As concerns this clone: The same CDR3 also results from other DNA sequences found in this sample. V and J are TRBV6-1 and TRBJ2-1; 7 bases fit TRBD1. The CDR3 length is 13 residues. Unmatched junction bases numbered 3, after V lost 6 bases and J lost 4 bases. Per the germline V gene, CDR1 is MNHNS and CDR2 is SASEGT. Here the CDR3 reads CASRPQGYNEQFF. CDR3 DNA sequence: TGTGCCAGCAGGCCACAGGGGTACAATGAGCAGTTCTTC.

The chain is built from TRBV19 and TRBJ1-2, with TRBD1 matching 7 bases. Trimming removed 6 bases from V and 3 bases from J; junction bases left unmatched: 4. The CDR3 totals 13 residues. The V gene's germline CDR1 is LNHDA and CDR2 SQIVND (reference sequence). In nucleotides, the CDR3 is TGTGCCAGTAGCCGACAGGGAGACTATGGCTACACCTTC. Amino acids: CASSRQGDYGYTF.

The J gene is TRBJ1-3, the V gene TRBV9, with no clear D. CDR3 size: 14 residues. Trimming took 5 bases from V and 0 from J, leaving 9 bases between them. Germline-derived CDR1 and CDR2 are SGDLS and YYNGEE. CDR3 sequence (DNA): TGTGCCAGCAGTTCAACTGGCTCTGGAAACACCATATATTTT. Its protein is CASSSTGSGNTIYF.

This rearrangement joins TRBV29-1 to TRBJ1-5; TRBD1 agrees at 8 bases. The CDR3 length is 13 residues. Unmatched junction bases numbered 7, after V lost 4 bases and J lost 8 bases. Germline CDR1 reads SQVTM; CDR2 reads ANQGSEA. The CDR3 loop is CSVVRQGKEPQHF. DNA of the CDR3: TGCAGCGTTGTAAGACAGGGGAAAGAGCCCCAGCATTTT.

CDR3 nucleotide sequence: TGTGCCAGCTCACCCCCGACAGGGGGAGGAAACACCATATATTTT. Protein sequence: CASSPPTGGGNTIYF. The chain is built from TRBV18 and TRBJ1-3; TRBD1 aligns across 9 bases. The CDR3 spans 15 residues. Germline lookup yields CDR1 KGHSH and CDR2 LQKENI. After removal of 3 bases from V and 4 bases from J, the junction contained 4 bases not matched to a gene.

This chain links TRBV6-5 with TRBJ2-1, with D uncertain. Trimming took 2 bases from V and 6 from J, leaving 14 bases between them. The CDR3 is 15 residues long. Germline-derived CDR1 and CDR2 are MNHEY and SVGAGI. The DNA for the CDR3 is TGTGCCAGCAGTTACGATGGTCTTGATTCCAATGAGCAGTTCTTC. Protein product: CASSYDGLDSNEQFF.

The chain combines TRBV7-9 with TRBJ2-3; D not certain. CDR3 length: 14 amino acids. The V end lost 1 base, the J end lost 3 bases, and 8 bases lay between the germline ends. The germline CDR1 and CDR2 sequences are SEHNR and FQNEAQ (reference sequence). CDR3 sequence: CASSLVVLTDTQYF. DNA for the CDR3: TGTGCCAGCAGCTTAGTCGTCCTAACAGATACGCAGTATTTT. Full variable domain (rest looked up from reference TRBV7-9 and TRBJ2-3): DTGVSQNPRHKITKRGQNVTFRCDPISEHNRLYWYRQTLGQGPEFLTYFQNEAQLEKSRLLSDRFSAERPKGSFSTLEIQRTEQGDSAMYLCASSLVVLTDTQYFGPGTRLTVL.

This sequence joins TRBV10-3 and TRBJ2-2; possibly TRBD2 for D (5 bases). Germline CDR1 is ENHRY and CDR2 is SYGVKD. The CDR3 covers 15 residues. With 8 bases removed from V and 2 bases from J, the gap between germline ends came to 15 bases. The DNA of the CDR3 is TGTGCCATCTGGGGTGGTAGCGATAACACCGGGGAGCTGTTTTTT. It yields the protein CAIWGGSDNTGELFF.

The V and J genes are TRBV15 and TRBJ2-5; D perhaps matches TRBD2 (7 bases). Trimming left V 2 bases short and J 5 bases short, with 21 bases between. Germline lookup yields CDR1 LNHNV and CDR2 YYDKDF (reference sequence). The CDR3 totals 17 residues. The CDR3 coding sequence is TGTGCCACCAGCAGAAAAGCCGCGAGGGAGGGGGTCGAGACCCAGTACTTC. The encoded protein is CATSRKAAREGVETQYF.

Details on this clone: The same CDR3 can be traced to other DNA sequences in this sample. CDR3 sequence reads: CAISGSSYEQYF. The DNA for the CDR3 is TGTGCCATTAGCGGGAGCTCCTACGAGCAGTACTTC. This sequence joins TRBV10-3 and TRBJ2-7; 9 bases align to TRBD2. In germline, CDR1 is ENHRY, CDR2 SYGVKD. CDR3 size: 12 residues. V was clipped by 9 bases and J by 0 bases; unmatched bases: 0.

The chain joins TRBV15 to TRBJ1-5, with D maybe TRBD1 (6 bases). V lost 6 bases to trimming and J lost 2 bases, with 14 bases between them. The germline CDR1 and CDR2 sequences are LNHNV and YYDKDF (reference sequence). There are 15 residues in the CDR3. Written as DNA, the CDR3 is TGTGCCACCAGTAACAGGGCGGATGGCAATCAGCCCCAGCATTTT. Amino acid sequence: CATSNRADGNQPQHF.

This clone came up a few times. Distinct nucleotide sequences in the sample also encode this CDR3. V usage is TRBV5-1 and J usage is TRBJ1-1; tentatively, D is TRBD1 (6 bases). Germline-derived CDR1 and CDR2 are SGHRS and YFSETQ. The germline V and J ends were trimmed by 3 bases and 1 base, with 7 bases remaining between them. This CDR3 has 13 amino acids. CDR3 sequence: CASSWTENTEAFF. The CDR3 coding sequence is TGCGCCAGCAGCTGGACAGAGAACACTGAAGCTTTCTTT.

The chain uses TRBV7-2 and TRBJ1-2; 7 positions agree with TRBD1. With V trimmed by 0 bases and J by 5 bases, 3 bases remained unmatched. Germline assignment: CDR1 SGHTA and CDR2 FQGNSA. The CDR3 is made up of 14 amino acids. The CDR3: CASSLATGAYGYTF. The CDR3 nucleotides read TGTGCCAGCAGCTTAGCCACAGGGGCATATGGCTACACCTTC.

V usage is TRBV30 and J usage is TRBJ1-5; 9 positions match TRBD1. This CDR3 spans 16 amino acids. J lost 0 bases, V lost 5 bases, and 8 bases had no gene match. Germline CDR1 reads GTSNPN; CDR2 reads SVGIG (reference sequence). The chain's CDR3 is CAWSEDRGASNQPQHF. The CDR3, as DNA: TGTGCCTGGTCGGAAGACAGGGGGGCTAGCAATCAGCCCCAGCATTTT.

The gene calls are TRBV4-1 and TRBJ1-1; tentative D call: TRBD1 (6 bases). V dropped 3 bases and J dropped 8 bases, with 13 bases sitting between them. Germline-derived CDR1 and CDR2 are MGHRA and YSYEKL. The CDR3 is made up of 13 amino acids. CDR3 loop: CASSHPDRPEAFF. In nucleotides, the CDR3 is TGCGCCAGCAGCCACCCAGACAGGCCAGAAGCTTTCTTT.

The chain has TRBV30 and TRBJ2-5, with D unresolved. V was shortened by 0 bases and J by 7 bases, with 12 bases between the two germline ends. The CDR3 is 13 amino acids. CDR1 is GTSNPN and CDR2 is SVGIG in the germline V gene (reference sequence). This chain's CDR3 is CAWSVSVYATQYF. CDR3 in DNA: TGTGCCTGGAGTGTCTCGGTTTACGCGACCCAGTACTTC.

The chain recombines TRBV7-9 with TRBJ2-2; D remains ambiguous. The CDR3 covers 13 residues. Germline V gives CDR1 SEHNR, CDR2 FQNEAQ (reference sequence). Trimming removed 3 bases at V and 3 bases at J, with 5 bases between. The CDR3 here is CASSFGDTGELFF. CDR3 bases: TGTGCCAGCAGCTTTGGGGACACCGGGGAGCTGTTTTTT.

This clone has more than one count but fewer than ten. The CDR3: CASSVTGGPSEQYF. The CDR3 nucleotides are TGTGCCAGCAGTGTAACAGGGGGCCCTTCTGAGCAGTACTTC. The chain is built from TRBV6-1 and TRBJ2-7, with TRBD1 matching 9 bases. V lost 4 bases and J lost 7; bases outside the gene matches: 8. CDR1 and CDR2 from the germline V gene are MNHNS and SASEGT. This CDR3 is 14 amino acids long.

The chain couples TRBV9 to TRBJ1-2, with TRBD1 matching over 11 bases. Per the germline V gene, CDR1 is SGDLS and CDR2 is YYNGEE. The CDR3 contains 16 residues. Trimming at V came to 4 bases and at J to 4 bases, leaving 9 bases not matched to a gene. The CDR3 nucleotides are TGTGCCAGCAGCACCCCCGGACAGGGGGCCAGCTATGGCTACACCTTC. Translated: CASSTPGQGASYGYTF.

About this clone: The sample carries other DNA sequences with the same CDR3. V usage is TRBV2 and J usage is TRBJ2-2; 10 nucleotides agree with TRBD1. The germline CDR1 and CDR2 sequences are SNHLY and FYNNEI. Losses at the gene ends were 8 bases for V and 2 bases for J; bases not matched to a gene: 5. The CDR3 contains 15 residues. The chain's CDR3 is CASRGQGGNTGELFF. The DNA for the CDR3 is TGTGCCAGCCGAGGACAGGGGGGTAACACCGGGGAGCTGTTTTTT.

Worth noting for this clone: This CDR3 is also generated by other DNA sequences in the sample. This chain connects TRBV19 to TRBJ1-1; D unclear. V lost 4 bases and J lost 0, with 6 bases in between. Germline V gene sequence: CDR1 LNHDA, CDR2 SQIVND (reference sequence). This CDR3 has 13 residues. DNA for the CDR3: TGTGCCAGTAGTAGCGCAGTGAACACTGAAGCTTTCTTT. As protein: CASSSAVNTEAFF.

The rearrangement links TRBV1 to TRBJ2-7; no DNA check was done on the table's D call, TRBD2. TRBV1 is a pseudogene segment. This CDR3 comprises 16 residues. The CDR3 DNA reads as TGCACCAGCAGCCAAGGGGATAGCGGGCTCTCCTACGAGCAGTACTTC. It is translated as CTSSQGDSGLSYEQYF.

CDR3 sequence: CSVGRGGEAFF. As DNA, the CDR3 is TGCAGTGTTGGCAGGGGTGGAGAGGCTTTCTTT. The V call is TRBV20-1, the J call TRBJ1-1; a possible D gene is TRBD1 (6 bases). The CDR3 contains 11 residues. The V end was cut by 7 bases, the J end by 11 bases, with 17 bases between. Germline-derived CDR1 and CDR2 are DFQATT and SNEGSKA (reference sequence).

The chain links TRBV12-5 to TRBJ1-5, with 7 bases aligning to TRBD1. Germline CDR1 and CDR2: LGHNT and FRNRAP. This CDR3 is built from 16 residues. V shed 3 bases and J 0 bases; nucleotides not matched to a gene: 5. In DNA form, the CDR3 reads TGTGCTAGTGGTTTCGGGCAGGGGGATAGCAATCAGCCCCAGCATTTT. Its protein product is CASGFGQGDSNQPQHF. Using reference TRBV12-5 and TRBJ1-5 for the parts outside the CDR3, the full variable domain is DARVTQTPRHKVTEMGQEVTMRCQPILGHNTVFWYRQTMMQGLELLAYFRNRAPLDDSGMPKDRFSAEMPDATLATLKIQPSEPRDSAVYFCASGFGQGDSNQPQHFGDGTRLSIL.

A word on this clone: The same CDR3 arises from other DNA sequences in this sample as well. The rearrangement joins TRBV2 to TRBJ2-3; no clear D gene. CDR1 SNHLY and CDR2 FYNNEI come from the germline V gene. Trimming took 5 bases from V and 3 from J, leaving 3 bases between them. The CDR3 consists of 11 residues. CDR3 sequence: CASSLTDTQYF. Here the CDR3 DNA reads TGTGCCAGCAGTTTAACAGATACGCAGTATTTT.

With regard to this clone: This sample includes further DNA sequences coding for the same CDR3. The rearrangement links TRBV5-4 to TRBJ2-7, with TRBD1 matching over 9 bases. This CDR3 spans 14 amino acids. In germline, CDR1 is SGHNT, CDR2 YYREEE (reference sequence). The ends lost 0 bases at V and 4 bases at J; junction bases unmatched: 2. The CDR3 coding sequence is TGTGCCAGCAGCTTGGACAGGGGGCCTTACGAGCAGTACTTC. The encoded protein is CASSLDRGPYEQYF.

This clone showed up just a few times. The chain is built from TRBV6-6 and TRBJ1-6; no reliable D call. This CDR3 comprises 14 residues. Germline V gene sequence: CDR1 MNHNY, CDR2 SVGAGI (reference sequence). V lost 5 bases, J lost 5 bases, and 10 bases lay in between. The CDR3: CASSPRPNNSPLHF. DNA for the CDR3: TGTGCCAGCAGTCCCCGTCCGAATAATTCACCCCTCCACTTT.